This section outlines one TCR beta chain sequence together with its context. The PCR ran on 60 Vbeta and 13 Jbeta primers. Here immunoSEQ multiplex PCR was the method, and the copy in TCRdb shows in-frame clones only, minus some. The sample gives 200,000 to 250,000 clones, approximately 81% of which show up once; 2.5% to 3.5% is in the top ten. This sample was taken from a study of cytomegalovirus exposure and HLA in healthy donors. The clonotype was recovered from a man between 25 and 39 years old in good health and CMV-seronegative. The sequenced material came from PBMCs.

The CDR3 DNA is TGTGCCAGCAGCTTAGTAAGCTCCGGGGAGCTGTTTTTT. Translated, it gives CASSLVSSGELFF. The J gene is TRBJ2-2, the V gene TRBV7-3; D not resolved. V shed 2 bases and J shed 6 bases, with 7 bases lying between them. The V gene's germline CDR1 is SGHTA and CDR2 FQGTGA. This CDR3 is built from 13 residues. Complete variable domain (other parts from reference TRBV7-3 and TRBJ2-2): GAGVSQTPSNKVTEKGKYVELRCDPISGHTALYWYRQSLGQGPEFLIYFQGTGAADDSGLPNDRFFAVRPEGSVSTLKIQRTERGDSAVYLCASSLVSSGELFFGEGSRLTVL.